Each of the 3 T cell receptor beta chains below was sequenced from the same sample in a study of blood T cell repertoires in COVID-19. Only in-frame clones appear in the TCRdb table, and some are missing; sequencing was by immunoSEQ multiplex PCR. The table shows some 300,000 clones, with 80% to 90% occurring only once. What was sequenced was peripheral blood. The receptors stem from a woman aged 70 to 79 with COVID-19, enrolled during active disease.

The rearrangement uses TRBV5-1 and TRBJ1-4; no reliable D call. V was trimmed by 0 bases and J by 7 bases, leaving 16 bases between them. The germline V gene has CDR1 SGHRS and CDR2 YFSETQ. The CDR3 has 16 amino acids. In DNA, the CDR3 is TGCGCCAGCAGCTTGGGCGTTGGAGCCAGAGGTGAAAAACTGTTTTTT. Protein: CASSLGVGARGEKLFF.

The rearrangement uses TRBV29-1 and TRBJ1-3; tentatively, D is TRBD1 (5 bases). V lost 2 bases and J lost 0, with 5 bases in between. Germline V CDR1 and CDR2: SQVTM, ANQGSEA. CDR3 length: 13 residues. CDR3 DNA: TGCAGCGTTGAAAGGGGCTCTGGAAACACCATATATTTT. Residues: CSVERGSGNTIYF.

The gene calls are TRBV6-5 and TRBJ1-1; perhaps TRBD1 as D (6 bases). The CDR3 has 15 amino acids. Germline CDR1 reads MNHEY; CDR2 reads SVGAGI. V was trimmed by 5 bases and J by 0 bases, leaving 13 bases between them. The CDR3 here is CASSRTGIVNTEAFF. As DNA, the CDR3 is TGTGCCAGCAGTCGAACAGGGATCGTGAACACTGAAGCTTTCTTT.